These 22 T cell receptor beta chains share one sample of origin, sequenced in a study of T cell changes during pregnancy in multiple sclerosis. Libraries were prepared by immunoSEQ multiplex PCR; TCRdb keeps only in-frame clonotypes and omits some of them. The sample gives 130,000 or so clones, approximately 95% of which show up once; approximately 6.2% is in the top ten. The specimen comprised peripheral blood, sampled before pregnancy. The receptors come from a female donor with multiple sclerosis, enrolled in a pregnancy study.

V usage is TRBV15 and J usage is TRBJ2-5; D may be TRBD1 (5 bases). V was clipped by 0 bases and J by 1 base, with 6 bases between them. Per germline, CDR1 LNHNV and CDR2 YYDKDF (reference sequence). The CDR3 extends over 14 amino acids. The chain's CDR3 is CATSRDRAQETQYF. The CDR3 bases are TGTGCCACCAGCAGAGACAGGGCCCAAGAGACCCAGTACTTC.

V usage is TRBV19 and J usage is TRBJ1-5, with 8 bases fitting TRBD1. V lost 4 bases, J lost 3 bases, and 8 bases stayed unmatched. From germline, CDR1 is LNHDA and CDR2 SQIVND (reference sequence). This CDR3 comprises 16 residues. CDR3 residues: CASSKIQGGNNQPQHF. CDR3 in DNA: TGTGCCAGTAGTAAGATACAGGGGGGCAACAATCAGCCCCAGCATTTT.

This clone turned up a few times. V gene TRBV29-1 combines with J gene TRBJ2-1; TRBD2 might be the D (6 bases). CDR1 is SQVTM, CDR2 ANQGSEA, per germline. The CDR3 is made up of 13 amino acids. V was trimmed by 6 bases and J by 6 bases, leaving 15 bases between them. The DNA for the CDR3 is TGCAGCGTCCCGGGTCTCGGGGGCAATGAGCAGTTCTTC. Amino acids: CSVPGLGGNEQFF.

The chain couples TRBV27 to TRBJ2-5, with TRBD2 identical over 11 bases. CDR1 is MNHEY, CDR2 SMNVEV, per germline (reference sequence). The CDR3 covers 18 residues. Unmatched junction bases numbered 13, after V lost 5 bases and J lost 2 bases. CDR3 DNA: TGTGCCAGCAGTCCCGGGACTAGCGGATATCCAACACAAGAGACCCAGTACTTC. It specifies CASSPGTSGYPTQETQYF.

This rearrangement joins TRBV12-5 to TRBJ2-1; tentatively, D is TRBD1 (6 bases). The CDR3 loop spans 13 amino acids. Germline CDR1 and CDR2: LGHNT and FRNRAP. With 4 bases removed from V and 9 bases from J, the gap between germline ends came to 13 bases. The CDR3 nucleotides are TGTGCTAGTGGTTCGGATACAGGGTTTGAGCAGTTCTTC. Its protein is CASGSDTGFEQFF.

This clone was recorded only once. The genes are TRBV5-6 and TRBJ2-2; D perhaps matches TRBD1 (5 bases). With 4 bases removed from V and 4 bases from J, the gap between germline ends came to 14 bases. CDR1 is SGHDT and CDR2 is YYEEEE in the germline V gene. The CDR3 has 15 residues. The CDR3 sequence: CASSATGSGTGELFF. The CDR3 DNA reads TGTGCCAGCAGCGCCACAGGTTCGGGCACCGGGGAGCTGTTTTTT. Full variable domain (remainder filled in from reference TRBV5-6 and TRBJ2-2): DAGVTQSPTHLIKTRGQQVTLRCSPKSGHDTVSWYQQALGQGPQFIFQYYEEEERQRGNFPDRFSGHQFPNYSSELNVNALLLGDSALYLCASSATGSGTGELFFGEGSRLTVL.

This chain joins TRBV7-3 and TRBJ2-1, with 8 positions matching TRBD2. V was clipped by 1 base and J by 6 bases; unmatched bases: 2. The CDR3 extends over 14 amino acids. Germline CDR1 is SGHTA and CDR2 is FQGTGA. The CDR3 loop is CASSLNGGGNEQFF. The DNA of the CDR3 is TGTGCCAGCAGCTTAAACGGGGGGGGCAATGAGCAGTTCTTC.

The chain employs TRBV4-1 and TRBJ2-1; 8 bases align to TRBD2. The length of the CDR3 is 18 residues. With 0 bases clipped from V and 0 bases from J, the junction kept 7 bases outside the gene matches. Germline CDR1 MGHRA, CDR2 YSYEKL. The CDR3 protein is CASSQEAAGTSSYNEQFF. The CDR3 coding sequence is TGCGCCAGCAGCCAAGAAGCAGCTGGGACTAGCTCCTACAATGAGCAGTTCTTC.

V usage is TRBV6-5 and J usage is TRBJ2-1; 11 bases are shared with TRBD2. The V gene end was trimmed by 6 bases and the J gene end by 2 bases; junction bases not matched to a gene: 3. This CDR3 is built from 15 residues. CDR1 MNHEY and CDR2 SVGAGI come from the germline V gene. This chain's CDR3 is CASRHSGGAYNEQFF. The CDR3 DNA follows: TGTGCCAGCAGGCATAGCGGGGGGGCCTACAATGAGCAGTTCTTC.

The gene calls are TRBV27 and TRBJ1-1, with 8 bases lining up with TRBD1. Germline V gene data show CDR1 as MNHEY and CDR2 as SMNVEV (reference sequence). The CDR3 is 15 residues long. V gave up 1 base and J gave up 3 bases; unmatched junction bases: 4. As DNA, the CDR3 is TGTGCCAGCAGTTTATGGACAGGGAAGTACACTGAAGCTTTCTTT. Its protein is CASSLWTGKYTEAFF.

This clone appeared a single time. The DNA of the CDR3 is TGTGCCAGCAGTGGGACAGGGGTCCCTAATGAAAAACTGTTTTTT. It specifies CASSGTGVPNEKLFF. The V gene is TRBV6-1, the J gene TRBJ1-4, with TRBD1 identical over 9 bases. Germline lookup yields CDR1 MNHNS and CDR2 SASEGT. This CDR3 region has 15 residues. J was trimmed by 3 bases and V by 4 bases; bases with no gene match: 3.

The chain is built from TRBV7-2 and TRBJ2-7, with 10 bases matching TRBD2. Trimming cost V 5 bases and J 4 bases; bases outside gene matches: 8. Germline assignment: CDR1 SGHTA and CDR2 FQGNSA. CDR3 length equals 15 residues. Here the CDR3 DNA reads TGTGCCAGCAGCCATACCGGGACTAGCGATTACGAGCAGTACTTC. It is translated as CASSHTGTSDYEQYF.

The rearrangement joins TRBV5-1 to TRBJ1-1; D is possibly TRBD1 (5 bases). The V end was cut by 0 bases, the J end by 4 bases, with 13 bases between. The CDR3 consists of 15 residues. In germline, CDR1 is SGHRS, CDR2 YFSETQ. The DNA for the CDR3 is TGCGCCAGCAGCTTGGTTCGGGCGGGGACCACTGAAGCTTTCTTT. This translates into CASSLVRAGTTEAFF.

This CDR3 is CASSLSGTYNEQFF. The CDR3 coding sequence is TGTGCCAGCAGCTTGAGCGGGACCTACAATGAGCAGTTCTTC. The chain joins TRBV11-2 to TRBJ2-1; 7 bases are a match to TRBD2. The germline V gene has CDR1 SGHAT and CDR2 FQNNGV. The CDR3 runs to 14 residues. J gave up 2 bases and V 3 bases, and 1 base lay outside the gene matches. The complete variable domain, with remaining parts taken from reference TRBV11-2 and TRBJ2-1, reads EAGVAQSPRYKIIEKRQSVAFWCNPISGHATLYWYQQILGQGPKLLIQFQNNGVVDDSQLPKDRFSAERLKGVDSTLKIQPAKLEDSAVYLCASSLSGTYNEQFFGPGTRLTVL.

V is TRBV7-9 and J is TRBJ2-5; tentative D call: TRBD1 (6 bases). CDR3 length: 13 residues. Germline CDR1 and CDR2: SEHNR and FQNEAQ (reference sequence). With 2 bases removed from V and 6 bases from J, the gap between germline ends came to 10 bases. CDR3 DNA: TGTGCCAGCAGCTTAAACAGGGAAAAGACCCAGTACTTC. This codes for CASSLNREKTQYF.

In its sample, this clone was seen once. The chain uses TRBV29-1 and TRBJ2-1, with a tentative D call TRBD2 (6 bases). The CDR3 length is 13 residues. Germline CDR1 SQVTM, CDR2 ANQGSEA. V was shortened by 4 bases and J by 4 bases, with 11 bases between the two germline ends. This CDR3 reads CSVGISGYNEQFF. The CDR3 DNA is TGCAGCGTTGGGATTAGCGGTTACAATGAGCAGTTCTTC.

As to this clone: This specimen includes other DNA sequences encoding the same CDR3. The chain combines TRBV10-3 with TRBJ2-1, with TRBD2 as a possible D gene (6 bases). Trimming pared 3 bases from V and 7 bases from J, leaving 16 bases between. Germline V gives CDR1 ENHRY, CDR2 SYGVKD. The CDR3 has 15 residues. The CDR3 spells CAISEEGGIRNEQFF. The CDR3 coding sequence is TGTGCCATCAGTGAAGAAGGCGGGATTAGGAATGAGCAGTTCTTC.

The chain uses TRBV7-2 and TRBJ1-5, with D unclear. The germline gives CDR1 SGHTA, CDR2 FQGNSA. This CDR3 contains 13 residues. Trimming left V 4 bases short and J 2 bases short, with 6 bases between. The CDR3 loop is CASSSEGNQPQHF. As DNA, the CDR3 is TGTGCCAGCAGCTCTGAGGGCAATCAGCCCCAGCATTTT.

This chain connects TRBV19 to TRBJ1-5; maybe TRBD1 (6 bases). V was shortened by 10 bases and J by 5 bases, with 27 bases between the two germline ends. Germline CDR1 reads LNHDA; CDR2 reads SQIVND (reference sequence). The CDR3 runs 17 residues. The CDR3 region is CATQGGGGYIRDQPQHF. CDR3 in DNA: TGTGCCACCCAAGGGGGTGGGGGTTATATTCGGGATCAGCCCCAGCATTTT.

The rearrangement uses TRBV7-2 and TRBJ2-1; 11 nucleotides line up with TRBD2. J gave up 10 bases and V 2 bases, and 4 bases lay outside the gene matches. CDR1 and CDR2 from the germline V gene are SGHTA and FQGNSA. This CDR3 is built from 14 residues. Here the CDR3 DNA reads TGTGCCAGCAGCTTAAAACTAGCGGGGGAGGAGCAGTTCTTC. Amino acid sequence: CASSLKLAGEEQFF.

This rearrangement joins TRBV14 to TRBJ1-4; D is ambiguous. Per the germline V gene, CDR1 is SGHDN and CDR2 is FVKESK. The CDR3 spans 15 residues. The ends were cut back, 2 bases at V and 8 bases at J, with 15 bases in the middle. CDR3 loop: CASSQSGISPEKLFF. The CDR3 coding sequence is TGTGCCAGCAGCCAATCCGGGATTAGCCCCGAAAAACTGTTTTTT. The full variable domain, with the rest looked up from reference TRBV14 and TRBJ1-4, is EAGVTQFPSHSVIEKGQTVTLRCDPISGHDNLYWYRRVMGKEIKFLLHFVKESKQDESGMPNNRFLAERTGGTYSTLKVQPAELEDSGVYFCASSQSGISPEKLFFGSGTQLSVL.

This clone came up a few times. The J gene is TRBJ1-2, the V gene TRBV30, with 10 bases that match TRBD1. CDR1 is GTSNPN and CDR2 is SVGIG in the germline V gene (reference sequence). The V and J ends lost 2 bases and 7 bases, in that order; junction bases with no gene match: 13. The CDR3 is 16 residues long. The CDR3 DNA follows: TGTGCCTGGAGTACAACCCGGACAGGGGGAAAGGGTGGCTACACCTTC. This sequence encodes CAWSTTRTGGKGGYTF.